The 24 T cell receptor beta chains given below trace back to one sample, sequenced in a study of T cell repertoires in cytomegalovirus infection. One entry per CDR3 protein, called by TCRdb with MiXCR from the reads. The sample yields fewer than 550,000 distinct CDR3 sequences, more than 25% seen once. Sequencing was performed on PBMCs. All receptors come from a human donor in good health (CMV status not recorded). Some clones in this sample may be carry-over from other donors' samples.

This clonotype was recorded a few times. The V gene is TRBV25-1, the J gene TRBJ1-2; D gene uncertain. Deletions cut 3 bases from V and 6 bases from J, with 14 bases between. Germline V lookup: CDR1 MGHDK, CDR2 SYGVNS. The CDR3 runs to 14 residues. The CDR3 nucleotides are TGTGCCAGCAGTGAGAGGTTTCGGGGAAATGGCTACACCTTC. Its translation is CASSERFRGNGYTF.

The chain combines TRBV29-1 with TRBJ1-2, with D possibly being TRBD1 (5 bases). Trimming cost V 0 bases and J 2 bases, with 13 bases left between them. The CDR3 loop spans 15 amino acids. Per germline, CDR1 SQVTM and CDR2 ANQGSEA. CDR3 nucleotide sequence: TGCAGCGTTGAAGATCATCAGGGTGGGAACTATGGCTACACCTTC. This codes for CSVEDHQGGNYGYTF.

The chain has TRBV29-1 and TRBJ2-7; 15 bases are shared with TRBD2. The length of the CDR3 is 13 residues. The J segment lost 4 bases and the V segment lost 6 bases, leaving 1 base of the junction unmatched. Germline V gives CDR1 SQVTM, CDR2 ANQGSEA. This CDR3 is CSVGLAGGYEQYF. In DNA form, the CDR3 reads TGCAGCGTGGGACTAGCGGGAGGTTACGAGCAGTACTTC.

V and J are TRBV3-1 and TRBJ1-2; D uncertain. The CDR3 loop spans 14 amino acids. The V and J ends lost 0 bases and 4 bases respectively, with 9 bases between them. CDR1 and CDR2 (germline): LGHDT, YNNKEL (reference sequence). The CDR3 DNA reads TGTGCCAGCAGCCAAGATGTCGGGTTCTATGGCTACACCTTC. Translating gives CASSQDVGFYGYTF.

V is TRBV6-1 and J is TRBJ2-7; D is uncertain. CDR1 is MNHNS and CDR2 is SASEGT in the germline V gene. The CDR3 runs to 13 residues. Deletions cut 2 bases from V and 2 bases from J, with 7 bases between. The CDR3 loop reads CASSERAPYEQYV. The CDR3, as DNA: TGTGCCAGCAGTGAAAGAGCTCCCTACGAGCAGTACGTC.

The rearrangement joins TRBV19 to TRBJ2-7; no firm D call. Per the germline V gene, CDR1 is LNHDA and CDR2 is SQIVND (reference sequence). Between the trimmed V and J ends, which lost 8 bases and 2 bases, there was a span of 16 bases. The CDR3 sequence is 14 residues long. CDR3 in DNA: TGTGCCAGTTCCCCTGAGGCCGTGGCCTACGAGCAGTACTTC. Its translation is CASSPEAVAYEQYF.

The chain recombines TRBV2 with TRBJ2-6, with 7 bases identical to TRBD2. J lost 0 bases, V lost 8 bases, and 13 bases had no gene match. There are 18 residues in the CDR3. Germline values: CDR1 SNHLY, CDR2 FYNNEI. The chain's CDR3 is CASGDWEGRSSGANVLTF. The CDR3 DNA sequence: TGTGCCAGCGGCGACTGGGAGGGACGATCCTCTGGGGCCAACGTCCTGACTTTC. The full variable domain, with the rest looked up from reference TRBV2 and TRBJ2-6, is EPEVTQTPSHQVTQMGQEVILRCVPISNHLYFYWYRQILGQKVEFLVSFYNNEISEKSEIFDDQFSVERPDGSNFTLKIRSTKLEDSAMYFCASGDWEGRSSGANVLTFGAGSRLTVL.

The chain recombines TRBV12-5 with TRBJ1-5; D remains ambiguous. The germline gives CDR1 LGHNT, CDR2 FRNRAP. The CDR3 is 15 residues long. V lost 3 bases and J 2 bases, leaving 11 bases between the germline ends. The CDR3 loop reads CASGLGQGRNQPQHF. DNA for the CDR3: TGTGCTAGTGGTTTAGGTCAAGGACGCAATCAGCCCCAGCATTTT.

Details on this clonotype: At one of its ends the junction is not consistent with the germline gene, which may arise from a read error. CDR3: CASSRTWTSGSDGELFF. In DNA, the CDR3 is TGTGCTAGCAGCCGAACTTGGACTAGCGGGAGTGACGGGGAGCTGTTTTTT. This chain connects TRBV7-7 to TRBJ2-2, with 13 bases matching TRBD2. The CDR3 contains 17 residues. Germline CDR1 is SSHAT and CDR2 is FNYEAQ (reference sequence).

This clonotype was counted between two and nine times. The chain couples TRBV7-2 to TRBJ1-2; the D gene is possibly TRBD1 (6 bases). V gave up 0 bases and J gave up 0 bases, with 8 bases separating them. Germline CDR1 SGHTA, CDR2 FQGNSA. The CDR3 is 15 amino acids. Written as DNA, the CDR3 is TGTGCCAGCAGCTTAGCACAGGGCCCTAACTATGGCTACACCTTC. As protein: CASSLAQGPNYGYTF.

This clonotype was found a few times. The chain combines TRBV7-2 with TRBJ2-1; no clear D gene. V was shortened by 1 base and J by 4 bases, with 11 bases between the two germline ends. This CDR3 comprises 15 residues. CDR1 is SGHTA, CDR2 FQGNSA, per germline. CDR3 amino acids: CASSLEITTYNEQFF. The CDR3 DNA follows: TGTGCCAGCAGCTTAGAGATAACTACTTACAATGAGCAGTTCTTC.

This clonotype came up a few times. This chain uses TRBV20-1 with TRBJ2-5; no definite D call. Trimming stripped 1 base from V and 5 bases from J, with 11 bases between. This CDR3 has 13 residues. CDR1 is DFQATT, CDR2 SNEGSKA, per germline (reference sequence). The CDR3 reads CSARGLGRETQYF. The CDR3 nucleotides are TGCAGTGCTAGAGGTTTGGGCCGGGAGACCCAGTACTTC.

This sequence joins TRBV11-2 and TRBJ1-3; D uncertain. Germline lookup yields CDR1 SGHAT and CDR2 FQNNGV. Trimming removed 6 bases from V and 4 bases from J, with 13 bases in between. The CDR3 is 14 residues long. As DNA, the CDR3 is TGTGCCAGCAGGATGATAAAAGGGGGAAACACCATATATTTT. Translating gives CASRMIKGGNTIYF.

J is TRBJ1-5 and V is TRBV6-5, with 7 bases aligning to TRBD1. The V and J ends lost 6 bases and 5 bases, in that order; junction bases with no gene match: 4. This CDR3 contains 13 residues. Looked up from germline, CDR1 is MNHEY and CDR2 is SVGAGI. The CDR3 DNA follows: TGTGCCAGCAGACAGGGGCGGGATCAGCCCCAGCATTTT. Translation gives CASRQGRDQPQHF.

The chain combines TRBV6-1 with TRBJ2-7; D is perhaps TRBD1 (5 bases). The V gene's germline CDR1 is MNHNS and CDR2 SASEGT. The CDR3 runs to 11 residues. V was pared by 2 bases and J by 12 bases, with 11 bases between. The CDR3 sequence is CASSENQGGYF. In DNA, the CDR3 is TGTGCCAGCAGTGAAAACCAGGGTGGGTACTTC.

V usage is TRBV12-3 or TRBV12-4 and J usage is TRBJ1-4; possible D gene TRBD1, 5 bases. Trimming pared 3 bases from V and 8 bases from J, leaving 16 bases between. The CDR3 has 15 amino acids. The DNA of the CDR3 is TGTGCCAGCAGTTTTGGGGGACCGCCCCTAGAAAAACTGTTTTTT. Residues: CASSFGGPPLEKLFF.

The J gene is TRBJ1-4, the V gene TRBV7-9; possible D gene TRBD1, 6 bases. This CDR3 has 15 residues. Germline CDR1 SEHNR, CDR2 FQNEAQ (reference sequence). V was cut by 5 bases and J by 6 bases, with 16 bases left in between. As DNA, the CDR3 is TGTGCCAGCAGCGAAAACAGGGTTCGGGATGAAAAACTGTTTTTT. Translated, it gives CASSENRVRDEKLFF.

The chain couples TRBV11-2 to TRBJ2-1; maybe TRBD2 (6 bases). CDR3 size: 15 residues. Deletions cut 11 bases from V and 7 bases from J, with 24 bases between. In germline, CDR1 is SGHAT, CDR2 FQNNGV. The CDR3 protein is CARMTIQRAPNEQFF. The CDR3 region has the DNA TGTGCCCGGATGACTATCCAGCGGGCCCCAAATGAGCAGTTCTTC.

This clonotype was picked up a small number of times. The chain has TRBV7-2 and TRBJ2-5; 9 positions match TRBD2. Trimming at V came to 5 bases and at J to 1 base, leaving 5 bases not matched to a gene. The CDR3 runs 15 residues. Germline V gene data show CDR1 as SGHTA and CDR2 as FQGNSA. This CDR3 reads CASSETSGIQETQYF. The DNA of the CDR3 is TGTGCCAGCAGCGAGACTAGCGGCATCCAAGAGACCCAGTACTTC.

This chain links TRBV12-3 or TRBV12-4 with TRBJ1-1, with D perhaps TRBD1 (6 bases). The length of the CDR3 is 14 residues. Trimming took off 6 bases at V and 4 bases at J, with 15 bases between the two ends. The CDR3 nucleotides are TGTGCCAGCAGCCCTACAGGGACTGGCACTGAAGCTTTCTTT. Translation gives CASSPTGTGTEAFF.

This rearrangement joins TRBV27 to TRBJ1-3; TRBD1 matches 8 bases. V was clipped by 3 bases and J by 0 bases; unmatched bases: 10. CDR1 and CDR2 (germline): MNHEY, SMNVEV (reference sequence). The CDR3 spans 18 residues. CDR3 in amino acids: CASSLTLPGGHSGNTIYF. The CDR3 bases are TGTGCCAGCAGTTTGACCCTACCAGGGGGCCACTCTGGAAACACCATATATTTT.

This sequence joins TRBV6-2 or TRBV6-3 and TRBJ2-1, with no clear D. This CDR3 region has 12 residues. CDR1 is MNHEY, CDR2 SVGEGT, per germline. With 4 bases removed from V and 10 bases from J, the gap between germline ends came to 11 bases. CDR3 DNA sequence: TGTGCCAGCAGTTTAGAAGGTCACGAGCAGTTCTTC. As protein: CASSLEGHEQFF.

This clonotype was counted at least ten times. This sequence joins TRBV7-2 and TRBJ2-7; D might be TRBD2 (5 bases). The CDR3 runs to 14 residues. Germline CDR1 is SGHTA and CDR2 is FQGNSA. Deletions cut 3 bases from V and 2 bases from J, with 11 bases between. The CDR3 loop reads CASSFRGSTYEQYF. Here the CDR3 DNA reads TGTGCCAGCAGCTTTAGAGGGAGCACCTACGAGCAGTACTTC. Variable domain in full (rest from reference TRBV7-2 and TRBJ2-7): GAGVSQSPSNKVTEKGKDVELRCDPISGHTALYWYRQSLGQGLEFLIYFQGNSAPDKSGLPSDRFSAERTGGSVSTLTIQRTQQEDSAVYLCASSFRGSTYEQYFGPGTRLTVT.

This clonotype was found many times. This sequence joins TRBV7-2 and TRBJ2-1; 11 bases are a match to TRBD2. The junction had 10 bases not matched to a gene; V was cut back by 5 bases and J by 4 bases. The CDR3 runs to 17 residues. Germline V CDR1 and CDR2: SGHTA, FQGNSA. The CDR3 reads CASSIIGTSGSYNEQFF. The CDR3 bases are TGTGCCAGCAGCATTATTGGGACTAGCGGTTCTTACAATGAGCAGTTCTTC.